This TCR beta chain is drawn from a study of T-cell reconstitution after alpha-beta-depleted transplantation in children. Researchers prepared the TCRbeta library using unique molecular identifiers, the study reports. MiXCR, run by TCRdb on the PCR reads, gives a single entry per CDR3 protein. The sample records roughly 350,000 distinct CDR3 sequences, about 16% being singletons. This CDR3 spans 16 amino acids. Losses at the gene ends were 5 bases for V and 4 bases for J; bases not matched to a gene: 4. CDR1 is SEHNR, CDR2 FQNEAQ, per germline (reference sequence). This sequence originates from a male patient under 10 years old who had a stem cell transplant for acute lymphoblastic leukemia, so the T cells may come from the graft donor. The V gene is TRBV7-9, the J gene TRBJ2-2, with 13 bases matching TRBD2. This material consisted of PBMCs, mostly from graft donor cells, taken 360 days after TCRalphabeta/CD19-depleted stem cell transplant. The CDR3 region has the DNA TGTGCCAGCAGCCGAACTAGCGGGAGGGGCACCGGGGAGCTGTTTTTT. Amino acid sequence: CASSRTSGRGTGELFF.